This entry lists 32 T cell receptor beta chains sequenced from one sample in a study of T cell changes during pregnancy in multiple sclerosis. Sequenced by immunoSEQ multiplex PCR; TCRdb stores in-frame clones only, minus some. The table lists some 36,000 clones, just over 90% of them singletons. Source: peripheral blood, taken in the second trimester of pregnancy. The receptors were sampled from a female donor in good health, enrolled as a control in a pregnancy study.

The genes are TRBV6-4 and TRBJ2-1, with 7 bases aligning to TRBD2. Germline CDR1 reads MRHNA; CDR2 reads SNTAGT. V was pared by 3 bases and J by 1 base, with 3 bases of the junction left unmatched. CDR3 length equals 15 residues. The CDR3 region is CASSEAAGSYNEQFF. In nucleotides, the CDR3 is TGTGCCAGCAGTGAAGCAGCGGGATCCTACAATGAGCAGTTCTTC.

The CDR3 DNA is TGTGCCAGCAGTTCCCAGGACGGGACAGCAAACAGGGGTGAGCAGTTCTTC. Amino acid sequence: CASSSQDGTANRGEQFF. This chain uses TRBV28 with TRBJ2-1; the match to TRBD1 covers 7 bases. With 4 bases clipped from V and 9 bases from J, the junction kept 18 bases outside the gene matches. Germline CDR1 and CDR2: MDHEN and SYDVKM. The CDR3 spans 17 residues.

The chain carries TRBV28 and TRBJ2-3; 15 bases align to TRBD2. The CDR3 runs to 18 residues. The germline gives CDR1 MDHEN, CDR2 SYDVKM. With 5 bases clipped from V and 1 base from J, the junction kept 7 bases outside the gene matches. Here the CDR3 reads CASSRWTSGGAGTDTQYF. As DNA, the CDR3 is TGTGCCAGCAGTCGATGGACTAGCGGGGGGGCGGGCACAGATACGCAGTATTTT. Supplemented by reference TRBV28 and TRBJ2-3, the full variable domain reads DVKVTQSSRYLVKRTGEKVFLECVQDMDHENMFWYRQDPGLGLRLIYFSYDVKMKEKGDIPEGYSVSREKKERFSLILESASTNQTSMYLCASSRWTSGGAGTDTQYFGPGTRLTVL.

The CDR3 loop reads CASSPPGKGYGYTF. The DNA of the CDR3 is TGTGCCAGCTCACCACCCGGGAAGGGCTATGGCTACACCTTC. The genes are TRBV18 and TRBJ1-2; D not resolved. CDR1 and CDR2 from the germline V gene are KGHSH and LQKENI. CDR3 length: 14 amino acids. Trimming pared 0 bases from V and 4 bases from J, leaving 9 bases between.

This chain connects TRBV7-3 to TRBJ2-1, with a possible D match to TRBD2 (6 bases). Trimming pared 5 bases from V and 6 bases from J, leaving 17 bases between. In germline, CDR1 is SGHTA, CDR2 FQGTGA. CDR3 length: 15 amino acids. The CDR3 nucleotides are TGTGCCAGCAGCACCCCGGGACTCCCCTTCAATGAGCAGTTCTTC. Amino acids: CASSTPGLPFNEQFF. The variable domain in full, completed from reference TRBV7-3 and TRBJ2-1, reads GAGVSQTPSNKVTEKGKYVELRCDPISGHTALYWYRQSLGQGPEFLIYFQGTGAADDSGLPNDRFFAVRPEGSVSTLKIQRTERGDSAVYLCASSTPGLPFNEQFFGPGTRLTVL.

This chain's CDR3 is CASSLTPGQESYGYTF. The CDR3 nucleotides are TGTGCCAGCAGCTTAACCCCGGGACAGGAGTCTTATGGCTACACCTTC. The chain has TRBV7-3 and TRBJ1-2; 8 nucleotides align to TRBD1. The germline CDR1 and CDR2 sequences are SGHTA and FQGTGA. Trimming cost V 0 bases and J 5 bases; bases outside gene matches: 8. The CDR3 totals 16 residues.

The V gene is TRBV7-2, the J gene TRBJ2-7, with D perhaps matching TRBD2 (6 bases). Germline CDR1 SGHTA, CDR2 FQGNSA. This CDR3 has 14 residues. V was trimmed by 6 bases and J by 2 bases, leaving 14 bases between them. The chain's CDR3 is CASRILAGAYEQYF. For the CDR3, the DNA is TGTGCCAGCAGAATACTAGCTGGCGCCTACGAGCAGTACTTC. The full variable domain, with the rest looked up from reference TRBV7-2 and TRBJ2-7, is GAGVSQSPSNKVTEKGKDVELRCDPISGHTALYWYRQSLGQGLEFLIYFQGNSAPDKSGLPSDRFSAERTGGSVSTLTIQRTQQEDSAVYLCASRILAGAYEQYFGPGTRLTVT.

V usage is TRBV2 and J usage is TRBJ1-4, with TRBD1 matching 9 bases. The CDR3 contains 14 residues. V trimming: 7 bases; J trimming: 8 bases; junction bases outside the gene matches: 8. Germline CDR1 and CDR2: SNHLY and FYNNEI. This CDR3 reads CASTRYRGQEKLFF. CDR3 DNA: TGTGCCAGCACCCGTTACAGGGGGCAAGAAAAACTGTTTTTT.

This sequence joins TRBV28 and TRBJ1-1; 9 bases agree with TRBD1. The CDR3 length is 15 residues. With 5 bases clipped from V and 11 bases from J, the junction kept 15 bases outside the gene matches. CDR1 is MDHEN, CDR2 SYDVKM, per germline. CDR3 DNA: TGTGCCAGCAGTCCCCCGACAGGGGGTCCTGGGGAGGCTTTCTTT. This sequence encodes CASSPPTGGPGEAFF.

The chain links TRBV19 to TRBJ1-3, with a possible D match to TRBD1 (6 bases). In germline, CDR1 is LNHDA, CDR2 SQIVND (reference sequence). Trimming pared 7 bases from V and 0 bases from J, leaving 13 bases between. This CDR3 contains 15 residues. The CDR3 nucleotides are TGTGCCAGTACCCAGACAGGTCTCTCTGGAAACACCATATATTTT. This encodes CASTQTGLSGNTIYF.

This clone was picked up one time. The genes are TRBV4-2 and TRBJ2-1; TRBD2 agrees at 7 bases. The trim removed 0 bases at V and 3 bases at J, leaving 5 bases unmatched. Germline V lookup: CDR1 LGHNA, CDR2 YNFKEQ. This CDR3 contains 16 residues. The CDR3 loop is CASSQDSLADYNEQFF. CDR3 nucleotide sequence: TGTGCCAGCAGCCAAGATAGTCTAGCGGACTACAATGAGCAGTTCTTC.

This chain joins TRBV6-1 and TRBJ2-5, with TRBD2 identical over 10 bases. V was clipped by 6 bases and J by 5 bases; unmatched bases: 9. CDR3 length: 15 residues. CDR1 is MNHNS and CDR2 is SASEGT in the germline V gene. This CDR3 reads CASRASGSSGETQYF. The CDR3 DNA follows: TGTGCCAGCAGGGCTAGCGGGAGTTCGGGGGAGACCCAGTACTTC.

The chain has TRBV18 and TRBJ2-1; 8 positions match TRBD1. V dropped 3 bases and J dropped 3; count of bases not matched to a gene: 7. The CDR3 contains 16 residues. CDR1 and CDR2 from the germline V gene are KGHSH and LQKENI. CDR3 amino acids: CASSPRQGTLYNEQFF. The CDR3 DNA reads TGTGCCAGCTCACCGCGACAGGGGACCCTCTACAATGAGCAGTTCTTC.

This clone was recorded only once. This chain connects TRBV7-3 to TRBJ2-3; TRBD2 agrees at 11 bases. CDR1 and CDR2 (germline): SGHTA, FQGTGA. V lost 5 bases and J lost 6; bases outside the gene matches: 7. This CDR3 is 15 amino acids long. The CDR3 protein is CASSTGTSGGDTQYF. The DNA of the CDR3 is TGTGCCAGCAGCACCGGAACTAGCGGGGGTGATACGCAGTATTTT.

V usage is TRBV21-1 and J usage is TRBJ2-3; TRBD2, the D gene given by the table, was not confirmed from the DNA. TRBV21-1 is a pseudogene. The CDR3 runs 16 residues. The CDR3 reads CASSLRLAGGSDTQYF. CDR3 nucleotide sequence: TGTGCCAGCAGCTTGCGACTAGCGGGGGGCTCAGATACGCAGTATTTT.

This chain joins TRBV2 and TRBJ2-7; 10 nucleotides match TRBD2. The germline V gene has CDR1 SNHLY and CDR2 FYNNEI. V dropped 5 bases and J dropped 2; count of bases not matched to a gene: 6. This CDR3 is built from 15 residues. The CDR3 coding sequence is TGTGCCAGCAGTCCTCCTCTAGCGGGAGCCTACGAGCAGTACTTC. Translated: CASSPPLAGAYEQYF.

This clone was picked up one time. This chain uses TRBV7-2 with TRBJ2-3, with D possibly TRBD2 on 6 matching bases. The V and J ends lost 5 bases and 6 bases respectively, with 12 bases between them. The V gene's germline CDR1 is SGHTA and CDR2 FQGNSA. The CDR3 is made up of 13 amino acids. The CDR3 bases are TGTGCCAGCAGCCGCCTAGCGACTGATACGCAGTATTTT. It specifies CASSRLATDTQYF.

This chain connects TRBV7-2 to TRBJ1-2, with D possibly being TRBD1 (5 bases). Trimming took off 6 bases at V and 3 bases at J, with 11 bases between the two ends. The CDR3 totals 13 residues. Germline CDR1 SGHTA, CDR2 FQGNSA. The CDR3 coding sequence is TGTGCCAGCAGAATGGGGGGTCACTATGGCTACACCTTC. Protein product: CASRMGGHYGYTF.

The CDR3 loop is CASSAPAGTNYGYTF. The CDR3 region has the DNA TGTGCCAGCAGCGCTCCTGCCGGGACTAACTATGGCTACACCTTC. The chain carries TRBV9 and TRBJ1-2; D is unclear. The V and J ends lost 3 bases and 0 bases respectively, with 12 bases between them. The CDR3 extends over 15 amino acids. Per germline, CDR1 SGDLS and CDR2 YYNGEE.

The chain links TRBV27 to TRBJ1-5; 7 bases map to TRBD1. The germline CDR1 and CDR2 sequences are MNHEY and SMNVEV (reference sequence). V lost 6 bases and J lost 6; bases outside the gene matches: 8. There are 14 residues in the CDR3. This chain's CDR3 is CASSRTGSGQPQHF. The CDR3 nucleotides are TGTGCCAGCAGCAGGACAGGAAGTGGTCAGCCCCAGCATTTT.

The chain joins TRBV6-4 to TRBJ2-3; D is possibly TRBD1 (5 bases). Trimming shortened V by 3 bases and J by 2 bases, and 9 bases separated the two germline ends. The CDR3 length is 14 residues. Germline values: CDR1 MRHNA, CDR2 SNTAGT. DNA for the CDR3: TGTGCCAGCAGTGAGGGCAGGGACACAGATACGCAGTATTTT. This gives the protein CASSEGRDTDTQYF.

The chain joins TRBV4-3 to TRBJ1-3; possibly TRBD1 for D (5 bases). Germline V gene sequence: CDR1 LGHNA, CDR2 YSLEER. The V end was cut by 0 bases, the J end by 4 bases, with 10 bases between. This CDR3 comprises 15 residues. The CDR3 sequence is CASSQDLWGGNTIYF. In DNA, the CDR3 is TGCGCCAGCAGCCAAGATTTATGGGGCGGAAACACCATATATTTT.

The gene calls are TRBV9 and TRBJ2-2; the D gene is possibly TRBD2 (5 bases). Germline CDR1 reads SGDLS; CDR2 reads YYNGEE. V was cut by 3 bases and J by 7 bases, with 10 bases left in between. There are 13 residues in the CDR3. This chain's CDR3 is CASSDSVGGELFF. In DNA form, the CDR3 reads TGTGCCAGCAGCGATAGCGTCGGCGGGGAGCTGTTTTTT.

The rearrangement joins TRBV9 to TRBJ1-1; D possibly corresponds to TRBD1 (6 bases). The V gene's germline CDR1 is SGDLS and CDR2 YYNGEE. Trimming removed 3 bases at V and 3 bases at J, with 12 bases between. The length of the CDR3 is 14 residues. CDR3 sequence reads: CASSARTDYTEAFF. Here the CDR3 DNA reads TGTGCCAGCAGCGCAAGGACAGACTACACTGAAGCTTTCTTT. Full variable domain (outside the CDR3, taken from reference TRBV9 and TRBJ1-1): DSGVTQTPKHLITATGQRVTLRCSPRSGDLSVYWYQQSLDQGLQFLIQYYNGEERAKGNILERFSAQQFPDLHSELNLSSLELGDSALYFCASSARTDYTEAFFGQGTRLTVV.

This clone was seen just once. V is TRBV27 and J is TRBJ1-1; D gene unclear. CDR3 size: 15 residues. V was cut by 10 bases and J by 14 bases, with 32 bases left in between. Germline CDR1 is MNHEY and CDR2 is SMNVEV (reference sequence). CDR3 amino acids: CATRPVLGQAGKCFF. CDR3 sequence (DNA): TGTGCCACGCGTCCTGTTTTGGGCCAAGCGGGAAAGTGCTTCTTT.

The chain couples TRBV15 to TRBJ1-5, with D perhaps matching TRBD1 (5 bases). The CDR3 covers 15 residues. The V gene lost 0 bases and the J gene lost 7 bases, with 13 bases spanning the gap. Germline V gene data show CDR1 as LNHNV and CDR2 as YYDKDF (reference sequence). In DNA, the CDR3 is TGTGCCACCAGCAGAGAGAGCAGGGAGGGCCAGCCCCAGCATTTT. Protein sequence: CATSRESREGQPQHF.

The J gene is TRBJ1-5, the V gene TRBV6-7; 12 bases are a match to TRBD1. TRBV6-7 is designated an ORF whose function remains uncertain. Germline trimming cut 5 bases from V and 0 bases from J; bases unmatched to any gene: 2. CDR3 length equals 16 residues. CDR3 coding DNA: TGTGCCAGCAGTCCGGGACAGGGGGCTAGCAATCAGCCCCAGCATTTT. Encoded protein: CASSPGQGASNQPQHF.

The V gene is TRBV18, the J gene TRBJ1-6; TRBD1 aligns across 8 bases. This CDR3 has 14 amino acids. Germline V lookup: CDR1 KGHSH, CDR2 LQKENI. V trimming: 3 bases; J trimming: 6 bases; junction bases outside the gene matches: 1. CDR3 in amino acids: CASSPDRVNSPLHF. The CDR3 DNA reads TGTGCCAGCTCACCGGACAGGGTTAATTCACCCCTCCACTTT. The full variable domain, in which reference TRBV18 and TRBJ1-6 provide the parts outside the CDR3, is NAGVMQNPRHLVRRRGQEARLRCSPMKGHSHVYWYRQLPEEGLKFMVYLQKENIIDESGMPKERFSAEFPKEGPSILRIQQVVRGDSAAYFCASSPDRVNSPLHFGNGTRLTVT.

This rearrangement joins TRBV6-5 to TRBJ1-6; the D is unclear. From germline, CDR1 is MNHEY and CDR2 SVGAGI. V was trimmed by 0 bases and J by 9 bases, leaving 9 bases between them. The CDR3 spans 14 residues. This CDR3 reads CASSYSVLGSPLHF. The DNA of the CDR3 is TGTGCCAGCAGTTACTCGGTCCTAGGTTCACCCCTCCACTTT.

As DNA, the CDR3 is TGCGCCAGCAGTTCGGGAGTTGAGTACAATGAGCAGTTCTTC. It yields the protein CASSSGVEYNEQFF. The chain uses TRBV10-1 and TRBJ2-1; TRBD2 is a possible D gene (6 bases). The germline V and J ends were trimmed by 5 bases and 4 bases, with 12 bases remaining between them. CDR1 and CDR2 from the germline V gene are WNHNN and SYGVQD (reference sequence). The CDR3 covers 14 residues.

The rearrangement links TRBV7-3 to TRBJ2-2; 11 bases fit TRBD2. Unmatched junction bases numbered 7, after V lost 5 bases and J lost 2 bases. CDR1 is SGHTA and CDR2 is FQGTGA in the germline V gene. This CDR3 spans 17 amino acids. The CDR3 nucleotides read TGTGCCAGCAGCCGAAAGGGACTAGCGGTAAACACCGGGGAGCTGTTTTTT. Its translation is CASSRKGLAVNTGELFF. Supplemented by reference TRBV7-3 and TRBJ2-2, the full variable domain reads GAGVSQTPSNKVTEKGKYVELRCDPISGHTALYWYRQSLGQGPEFLIYFQGTGAADDSGLPNDRFFAVRPEGSVSTLKIQRTERGDSAVYLCASSRKGLAVNTGELFFGEGSRLTVL.

The chain couples TRBV5-4 to TRBJ2-3, with 9 positions matching TRBD1. This CDR3 is built from 15 residues. The V gene end was trimmed by 0 bases and the J gene end by 3 bases; junction bases not matched to a gene: 2. Germline V lookup: CDR1 SGHNT, CDR2 YYREEE (reference sequence). Written as DNA, the CDR3 is TGTGCCAGCAGCTTGGACAGGGGGCTGACAGATACGCAGTATTTT. Residues: CASSLDRGLTDTQYF.